These 8 T cell receptor beta chains originate from one sample sequenced in a study of shared clonotypes between healthy human individuals. Some clones are missing from TCRdb's copy, which holds only in-frame ones; the method was immunoSEQ multiplex PCR. The sample lists about 1.5 million clones, about 96% occurring once. The sequenced material came from naive CD4+ T cells sorted from blood. Subset specified: CD45RA+ positively selected. The source of these receptors is a man between 25 and 39 years old in good health.

This chain joins TRBV1 and TRBJ2-5; TRBD2, the D gene given by the table, was not confirmed from the DNA. TRBV1 is a documented pseudogene. The CDR3 runs to 20 residues. The DNA for the CDR3 is TGCACCAGCAGCCAAGGCCCCTCTAGCGGGAGCCCACCCAGACGAGAGACCCAGTACTTC. The encoded protein is CTSSQGPSSGSPPRRETQYF.

This sequence joins TRBV6-4 and TRBJ2-3, with 8 bases that match TRBD2. V dropped 0 bases and J dropped 5; count of bases not matched to a gene: 4. The germline gives CDR1 MRHNA, CDR2 SNTAGT. CDR3 length equals 15 residues. The CDR3: CASSDSAGAGDTQYF. CDR3 DNA: TGTGCCAGCAGTGACTCAGCGGGGGCGGGAGATACGCAGTATTTT.

The chain employs TRBV5-1 and TRBJ2-3, with 8 nucleotides matching TRBD1. V trimming: 4 bases; J trimming: 2 bases; junction bases outside the gene matches: 6. The length of the CDR3 is 15 residues. CDR1 SGHRS and CDR2 YFSETQ come from the germline V gene. CDR3 loop: CASSGRTGTTDTQYF. As DNA, the CDR3 is TGCGCCAGCAGCGGCAGGACAGGGACCACAGATACGCAGTATTTT.

This chain joins TRBV2 and TRBJ2-7; D tentatively fits TRBD1 or TRBD2 (5 bases each). Germline V gene lookup returns CDR1 SNHLY and CDR2 FYNNEI. The CDR3 extends over 16 amino acids. V lost 7 bases to trimming and J lost 0 bases, with 19 bases between them. CDR3 coding DNA: TGTGCCAGCACTATGTACGGGACGAGAAGCTCCTACGAGCAGTACTTC. Translation: CASTMYGTRSSYEQYF.

This chain connects TRBV7-2 to TRBJ2-2; no clear D. In germline, CDR1 is SGHTA, CDR2 FQGNSA. The CDR3 has 14 residues. V lost 2 bases, J lost 4 bases, and 8 bases lay in between. As DNA, the CDR3 is TGTGCCAGCAGCTTAAAGGCGCCCACCGGGGAGCTGTTTTTT. It is translated as CASSLKAPTGELFF.

The chain is built from TRBV5-1 and TRBJ1-2; 11 bases fit TRBD1. Germline CDR1 and CDR2: SGHRS and YFSETQ. This CDR3 region has 15 residues. J lost 8 bases, V lost 0 bases, and 6 bases had no gene match. The CDR3 DNA is TGCGCCAGCAGCTTGGTAGGACAGGGGGCGCGCGGCTACACCTTC. Its protein product is CASSLVGQGARGYTF.

Remarks on this clone: Distinct nucleotide sequences in the sample also encode this CDR3. This chain uses TRBV7-2 with TRBJ2-7, with D hard to call. This CDR3 spans 11 amino acids. CDR1 is SGHTA, CDR2 FQGNSA, per germline. Trimming stripped 4 bases from V and 7 bases from J, with 8 bases between. CDR3 sequence reads: CASSSLGEQYF. CDR3 bases: TGTGCCAGCAGCTCCCTGGGGGAGCAGTACTTC.

The chain uses TRBV18 and TRBJ2-7, with 12 nucleotides matching TRBD1. Germline lookup yields CDR1 KGHSH and CDR2 LQKENI. Losses at the gene ends were 5 bases for V and 4 bases for J; bases not matched to a gene: 3. There are 14 residues in the CDR3. CDR3 in amino acids: CASSGDRGQYEQYF. CDR3 coding DNA: TGTGCCAGCTCAGGGGACAGGGGGCAATACGAGCAGTACTTC.